These 22 T cell receptor beta chains came from one sample sequenced in a study of blood T cell repertoires in COVID-19 (dated by TCRdb to the early 2020s). The method behind the library was the immunoSEQ multiplex PCR assay. TCRdb carries this immuneACCESS record with in-frame sequences only. Its versions omit some clonotypes, under half of them owing to an unresolved V gene in the studies checked, with the rest unexplained. The sample records about 42,000 clones, roughly nine tenths of which are singletons. The top ten hold approximately 23% of the sample. The sequenced sample consisted of peripheral blood. The receptors come from a woman over 75 in a cohort sampled during active or convalescent COVID-19.

Comments on this clone: Other DNA sequences in this sample translate to the same CDR3. The chain recombines TRBV19 with TRBJ2-1; D might be TRBD2 (6 bases). Germline V gives CDR1 LNHDA, CDR2 SQIVND (reference sequence). The CDR3 length is 12 residues. Trimming took off 5 bases at V and 7 bases at J, with 9 bases between the two ends. The CDR3 loop is CASSLGGNEQFF. The CDR3 coding sequence is TGTGCCAGTAGTTTGGGGGGTAATGAGCAGTTCTTC.

V gene TRBV7-9 combines with J gene TRBJ1-6, with 8 positions matching TRBD1. Germline V gene data show CDR1 as SEHNR and CDR2 as FQNEAQ (reference sequence). J gave up 6 bases and V 4 bases, and 2 bases lay outside the gene matches. The CDR3 covers 14 residues. The CDR3 DNA reads as TGTGCCAGCAGCTCGGGACAGGTTAATTCACCCCTCCACTTT. This gives the protein CASSSGQVNSPLHF.

The chain uses TRBV9 and TRBJ2-5; possible D gene TRBD2, 9 bases. Germline-derived CDR1 and CDR2 are SGDLS and YYNGEE. V shed 4 bases and J shed 4 bases, with 23 bases lying between them. CDR3 length: 17 residues. In nucleotides, the CDR3 is TGTGCCAGCAGCCCCAGGGGGCTAGCGGGAACTGTAGAGACCCAGTACTTC. It specifies CASSPRGLAGTVETQYF.

This clone occurred a few times. The J gene is TRBJ1-1, the V gene TRBV29-1, with 8 nucleotides matching TRBD1. This CDR3 contains 15 residues. The V and J ends lost 4 bases and 6 bases, in that order; junction bases with no gene match: 13. The germline gives CDR1 SQVTM, CDR2 ANQGSEA. The CDR3 nucleotides read TGCAGCGTTGGCGAGAGGGCAGGGGGCGCGTCTGAAGCTTTCTTT. Its translation is CSVGERAGGASEAFF.

This clone appeared a single time. The chain has TRBV6-1 and TRBJ2-5; TRBD1 matches at 7 bases. The CDR3 spans 15 residues. Germline CDR1 and CDR2: MNHNS and SASEGT. With V trimmed by 2 bases and J by 4 bases, 7 bases remained unmatched. Written as DNA, the CDR3 is TGTGCCAGCAGTGAAACAGGGGCAGGAGGAGAGACCCAGTACTTC. Its protein is CASSETGAGGETQYF.

This chain joins TRBV13 and TRBJ1-1, with D maybe TRBD1 (5 bases). The V end was cut by 2 bases, the J end by 4 bases, with 8 bases between. Germline-derived CDR1 and CDR2 are PRHDT and FYEKMQ (reference sequence). The CDR3 is 13 amino acids. Written as DNA, the CDR3 is TGTGCCAGCAGCTTATGGGGGGGCACTGAAGCTTTCTTT. This gives the protein CASSLWGGTEAFF. The variable domain in full, with the rest retrieved from reference TRBV13 and TRBJ1-1, is AAGVIQSPRHLIKEKRETATLKCYPIPRHDTVYWYQQGPGQDPQFLISFYEKMQSDKGSIPDRFSAQQFSDYHSELNMSSLELGDSALYFCASSLWGGTEAFFGQGTRLTVV.

The V gene is TRBV30, the J gene TRBJ1-4, with 8 nucleotides matching TRBD1. Germline V gene data show CDR1 as GTSNPN and CDR2 as SVGIG (reference sequence). This CDR3 is built from 18 residues. Trimming cost V 4 bases and J 0 bases; bases outside gene matches: 13. The CDR3 bases are TGTGCCTGGAACCGCAGGGGGCAGCCCTTTGCAACTAATGAAAAACTGTTTTTT. Translation: CAWNRRGQPFATNEKLFF.

The count of this clone is one. The chain links TRBV11-2 to TRBJ2-5; a possible D gene is TRBD2 (7 bases). Germline CDR1 reads SGHAT; CDR2 reads FQNNGV. This CDR3 is built from 18 residues. V lost 3 bases, J lost 4 bases, and 24 bases lay in between. The CDR3 DNA sequence: TGTGCCAGCAGCTTCGGGGTCCAGGGGCAGGGAGGGGGAGAGACCCAGTACTTC. Amino acids: CASSFGVQGQGGGETQYF.

The chain is built from TRBV12-5 and TRBJ2-7; 9 nucleotides align to TRBD2. CDR3 size: 16 residues. Trimming took 1 base from V and 3 from J; bases not matched to a gene: 7. Germline V gene data show CDR1 as LGHNT and CDR2 as FRNRAP. CDR3 nucleotide sequence: TGTGCTAGTGGTTTGGGCGGGGGGGCGAGTTTCTACGAGCAGTACTTC. Translation gives CASGLGGGASFYEQYF.

This chain links TRBV10-2 with TRBJ1-2; 9 bases line up with TRBD1. This CDR3 has 13 amino acids. Germline V lookup: CDR1 WSHSY, CDR2 SAAADI. Unmatched junction bases numbered 4, after V lost 3 bases and J lost 8 bases. The CDR3 here is CASSEQGAGGYTF. As DNA, the CDR3 is TGCGCCAGCAGTGAACAGGGGGCGGGCGGCTACACCTTC.

This clone was seen just once. The CDR3 DNA reads TGTGCCAGCAGCTTAACCCGGACAGCTCAAGAAGCTTTCTTT. It specifies CASSLTRTAQEAFF. The rearrangement uses TRBV11-3 and TRBJ1-1, with D possibly being TRBD1 (6 bases). Trimming removed 2 bases at V and 8 bases at J, with 15 bases between. The CDR3 extends over 14 amino acids. The germline V gene has CDR1 SGHNT and CDR2 YENEEA.

The V gene is TRBV5-1, the J gene TRBJ2-7; D is possibly TRBD1 (6 bases). The CDR3 has 15 amino acids. The V and J ends lost 4 bases and 2 bases respectively, with 16 bases between them. Germline CDR1 and CDR2: SGHRS and YFSETQ. The CDR3 protein is CASSPQDSTTYEQYF. Written as DNA, the CDR3 is TGCGCCAGCAGCCCACAGGACAGCACTACCTACGAGCAGTACTTC.

This chain joins TRBV6-1 and TRBJ1-5; TRBD1 matches 7 bases. Germline values: CDR1 MNHNS, CDR2 SASEGT. This CDR3 is built from 16 residues. V gave up 3 bases and J gave up 0 bases; unmatched junction bases: 5. In DNA form, the CDR3 reads TGTGCCAGCAGTGATAGGGACAGTTATAGCAATCAGCCCCAGCATTTT. This encodes CASSDRDSYSNQPQHF.

This chain connects TRBV5-1 to TRBJ2-1; TRBD2 agrees at 10 bases. The CDR3 runs 16 residues. Germline V lookup: CDR1 SGHRS, CDR2 YFSETQ. V dropped 0 bases and J dropped 7; count of bases not matched to a gene: 7. CDR3 region: CASSLVASGSSNEQFF. The CDR3 coding sequence is TGCGCCAGCAGCTTGGTCGCTAGCGGGAGTAGTAATGAGCAGTTCTTC.

Here the CDR3 reads CASSFGTEYGYTF. Here the CDR3 DNA reads TGTGCCAGCAGCTTCGGGACAGAATATGGCTACACCTTC. V gene TRBV5-6 combines with J gene TRBJ1-2; 7 positions agree with TRBD1. CDR1 and CDR2 from the germline V gene are SGHDT and YYEEEE. This CDR3 spans 13 amino acids. V shed 2 bases and J 5 bases; nucleotides not matched to a gene: 3.

The chain has TRBV7-9 and TRBJ2-2; 8 nucleotides align to TRBD1. Looked up from germline, CDR1 is SEHNR and CDR2 is FQNEAQ (reference sequence). J gave up 12 bases and V 1 base, and 4 bases lay outside the gene matches. The CDR3 spans 13 residues. The CDR3 DNA reads TGTGCCAGCAGCTTAGGGGGACAGGACAAGCTGTTTTTT. This sequence encodes CASSLGGQDKLFF.

V and J are TRBV12-3 or TRBV12-4 and TRBJ1-1; D gene uncertain. The CDR3 length is 13 residues. Trimming stripped 5 bases from V and 4 bases from J, with 11 bases between. The CDR3 nucleotides read TGTGCCAGCAGTCTCAACGGTGGCACTGAAGCTTTCTTT. Amino acid sequence: CASSLNGGTEAFF.

V gene TRBV7-9 combines with J gene TRBJ2-1; 9 nucleotides match TRBD2. Germline lookup yields CDR1 SEHNR and CDR2 FQNEAQ (reference sequence). The CDR3 runs 15 residues. The V gene end was trimmed by 5 bases and the J gene end by 4 bases; junction bases not matched to a gene: 6. DNA of the CDR3: TGTGCCAGCAGCCCTCAGCGGGGGGCTTACAATGAGCAGTTCTTC. Translated: CASSPQRGAYNEQFF.

The chain uses TRBV12-2 and TRBJ2-7; the DNA was not compared with TRBD2, the D call given in the table. TRBV12-2 represents a pseudogene. The CDR3 runs to 17 residues. The CDR3 reads CASRLELPGASRYEQYF. The CDR3 DNA is TGTGCAAGTCGCTTAGAGCTGCCGGGAGCATCCCGATACGAGCAGTACTTC.

This clone was seen just once. The chain employs TRBV3-1 (or the pseudogene TRBV3-2) and TRBJ1-1, with D perhaps matching TRBD1 (6 bases). The CDR3 runs to 13 residues. The germline V and J ends were trimmed by 0 bases and 10 bases, with 12 bases remaining between them. Germline CDR1 and CDR2: LGHDT and YNNKEL (reference sequence). In DNA, the CDR3 is TGTGCCAGCAGCCAAGATCGCAGGGGCCGAGCTTTCTTT. Its translation: CASSQDRRGRAFF.

The chain links TRBV10-1 to TRBJ2-1; D is ambiguous. From germline, CDR1 is WNHNN and CDR2 SYGVQD (reference sequence). The CDR3 has 13 residues. Trimming took off 5 bases at V and 0 bases at J, with 5 bases between the two ends. CDR3 nucleotides: TGCGCCAGCAGTAGCGTCTCCTACAATGAGCAGTTCTTC. This encodes CASSSVSYNEQFF.

This clone was picked up one time. The chain couples TRBV7-9 to TRBJ1-2; maybe TRBD1 (6 bases). V was shortened by 4 bases and J by 6 bases, with 15 bases between the two germline ends. Germline values: CDR1 SEHNR, CDR2 FQNEAQ (reference sequence). CDR3 length: 14 residues. CDR3 sequence: CASSWGRQEDGYTF. The CDR3 bases are TGTGCCAGCAGCTGGGGGCGCCAAGAGGATGGCTACACCTTC. Supplemented by reference TRBV7-9 and TRBJ1-2, the full variable domain reads DTGVSQNPRHKITKRGQNVTFRCDPISEHNRLYWYRQTLGQGPEFLTYFQNEAQLEKSRLLSDRFSAERPKGSFSTLEIQRTEQGDSAMYLCASSWGRQEDGYTFGSGTRLTVV.